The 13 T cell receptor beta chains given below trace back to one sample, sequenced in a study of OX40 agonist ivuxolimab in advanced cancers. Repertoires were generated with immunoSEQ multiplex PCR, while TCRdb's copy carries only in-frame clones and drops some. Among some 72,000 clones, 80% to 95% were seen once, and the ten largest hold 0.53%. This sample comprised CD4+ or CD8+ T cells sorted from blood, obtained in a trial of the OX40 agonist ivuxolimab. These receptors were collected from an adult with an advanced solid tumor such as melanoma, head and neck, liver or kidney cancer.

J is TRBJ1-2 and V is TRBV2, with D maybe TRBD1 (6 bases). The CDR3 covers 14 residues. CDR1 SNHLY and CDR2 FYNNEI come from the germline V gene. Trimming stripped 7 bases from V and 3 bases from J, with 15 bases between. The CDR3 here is CASTTRGGDYGYTF. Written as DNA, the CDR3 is TGTGCCAGCACCACCCGGGGGGGCGACTATGGCTACACCTTC.

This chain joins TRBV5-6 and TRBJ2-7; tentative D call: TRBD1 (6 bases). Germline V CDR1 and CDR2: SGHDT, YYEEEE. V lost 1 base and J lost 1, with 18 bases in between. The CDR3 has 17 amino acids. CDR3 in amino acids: CASSLPWTDYFSYEQYF. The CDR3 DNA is TGTGCCAGCAGCTTGCCATGGACAGATTATTTTTCCTACGAGCAGTACTTC.

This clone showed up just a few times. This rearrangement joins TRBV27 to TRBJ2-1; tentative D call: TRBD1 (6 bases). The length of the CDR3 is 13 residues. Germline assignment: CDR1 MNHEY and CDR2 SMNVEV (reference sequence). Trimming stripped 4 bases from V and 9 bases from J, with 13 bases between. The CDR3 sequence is CASSSQGFGEQFF. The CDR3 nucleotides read TGTGCCAGCAGTTCGCAGGGGTTCGGTGAGCAGTTCTTC.

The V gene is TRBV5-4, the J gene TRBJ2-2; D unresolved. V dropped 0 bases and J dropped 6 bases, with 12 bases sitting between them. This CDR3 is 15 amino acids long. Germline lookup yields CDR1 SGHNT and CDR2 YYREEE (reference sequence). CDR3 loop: CASSLAEKRAGELFF. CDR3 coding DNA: TGTGCCAGCAGCTTGGCGGAGAAAAGGGCCGGGGAGCTGTTTTTT.

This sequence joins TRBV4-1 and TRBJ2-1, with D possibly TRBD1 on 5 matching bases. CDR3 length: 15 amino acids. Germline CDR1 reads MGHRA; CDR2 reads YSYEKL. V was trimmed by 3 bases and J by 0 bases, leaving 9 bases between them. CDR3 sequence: CASSHPTASYNEQFF. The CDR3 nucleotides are TGCGCCAGCAGCCACCCGACAGCCTCCTACAATGAGCAGTTCTTC.

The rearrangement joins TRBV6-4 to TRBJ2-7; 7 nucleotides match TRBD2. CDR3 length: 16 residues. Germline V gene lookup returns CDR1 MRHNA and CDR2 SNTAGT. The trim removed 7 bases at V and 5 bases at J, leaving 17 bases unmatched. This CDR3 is CASTHPPRGSLHEQYF. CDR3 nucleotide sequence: TGTGCCAGCACCCACCCCCCCCGCGGGAGTCTCCACGAGCAGTACTTC.

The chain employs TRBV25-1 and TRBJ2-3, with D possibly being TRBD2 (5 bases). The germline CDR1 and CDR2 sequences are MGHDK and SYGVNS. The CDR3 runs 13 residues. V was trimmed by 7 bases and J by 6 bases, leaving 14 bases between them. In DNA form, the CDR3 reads TGTGCCAGCACTGTCCCGGGGTCGGATACGCAGTATTTT. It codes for CASTVPGSDTQYF.

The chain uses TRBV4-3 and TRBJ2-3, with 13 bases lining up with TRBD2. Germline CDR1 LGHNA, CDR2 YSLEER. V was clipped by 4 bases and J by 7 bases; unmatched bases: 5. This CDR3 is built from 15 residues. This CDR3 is CASSRTSGSSNTQYF. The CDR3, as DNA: TGCGCCAGCAGCCGGACTAGCGGGAGTTCGAATACGCAGTATTTT.

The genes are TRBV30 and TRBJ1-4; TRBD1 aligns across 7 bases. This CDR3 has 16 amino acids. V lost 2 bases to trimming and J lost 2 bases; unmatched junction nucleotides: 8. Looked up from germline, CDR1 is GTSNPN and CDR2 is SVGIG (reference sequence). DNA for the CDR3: TGTGCCTGGAGTAGGAACAGGGGTCTTACTAATGAAAAACTGTTTTTT. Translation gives CAWSRNRGLTNEKLFF.

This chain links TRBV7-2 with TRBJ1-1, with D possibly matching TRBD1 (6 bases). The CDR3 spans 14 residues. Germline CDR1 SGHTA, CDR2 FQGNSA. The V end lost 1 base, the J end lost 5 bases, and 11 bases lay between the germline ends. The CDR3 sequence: CASSLGPGTTEAFF. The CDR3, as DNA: TGTGCCAGCAGCTTAGGGCCAGGGACAACTGAAGCTTTCTTT. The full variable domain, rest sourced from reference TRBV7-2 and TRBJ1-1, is GAGVSQSPSNKVTEKGKDVELRCDPISGHTALYWYRQSLGQGLEFLIYFQGNSAPDKSGLPSDRFSAERTGGSVSTLTIQRTQQEDSAVYLCASSLGPGTTEAFFGQGTRLTVV.

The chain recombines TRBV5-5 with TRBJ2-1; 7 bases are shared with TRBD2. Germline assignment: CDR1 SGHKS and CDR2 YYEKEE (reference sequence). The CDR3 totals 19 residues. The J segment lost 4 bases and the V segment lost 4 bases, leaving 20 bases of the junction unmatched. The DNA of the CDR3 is TGTGCCAGCAGCCTTTCATCTGCGTGGGAGGGTAGAGGATACAATGAGCAGTTCTTC. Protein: CASSLSSAWEGRGYNEQFF.

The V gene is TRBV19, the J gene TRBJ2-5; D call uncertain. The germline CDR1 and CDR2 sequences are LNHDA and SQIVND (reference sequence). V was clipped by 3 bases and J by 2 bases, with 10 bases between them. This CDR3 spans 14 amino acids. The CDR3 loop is CASSMTAPQETQYF. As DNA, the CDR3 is TGTGCCAGTAGTATGACGGCGCCTCAAGAGACCCAGTACTTC.

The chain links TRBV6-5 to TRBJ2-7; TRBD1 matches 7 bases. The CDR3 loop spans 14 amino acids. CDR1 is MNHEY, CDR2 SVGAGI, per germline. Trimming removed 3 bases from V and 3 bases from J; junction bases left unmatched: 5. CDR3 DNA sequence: TGTGCCAGCAGTTATGGCGCAGGGGGCTACGAGCAGTACTTC. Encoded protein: CASSYGAGGYEQYF.